The 21 T cell receptor beta chains reported below all come from one sample, sequenced in a study of T cells in Graves' hyperthyroidism and ophthalmopathy. Regions amplified from RNA transcripts were the TCR beta CDR3 regions. First-round RT-PCR with HTBI primers amplified the TCR CDR3 region. TCRdb independently ran MiXCR on the multiplex PCR reads; one entry per CDR3 protein. The table has around 600,000 distinct CDR3 sequences, roughly 15% seen once. Sequencing was done on a sample of blood. These receptors came from a woman aged 40 to 50 with Graves' ophthalmopathy.

In this sample, this clonotype turned up many times. The genes are TRBV28 and TRBJ2-1, with 8 nucleotides matching TRBD1. Looked up from germline, CDR1 is MDHEN and CDR2 is SYDVKM. J was trimmed by 6 bases and V by 2 bases; bases with no gene match: 9. This CDR3 has 16 amino acids. CDR3 amino acids: CASSLPGTGFSNEQFF. The CDR3 region has the DNA TGTGCCAGCAGTTTACCAGGGACAGGATTTAGCAATGAGCAGTTCTTC. Complete variable domain (other parts from reference TRBV28 and TRBJ2-1): DVKVTQSSRYLVKRTGEKVFLECVQDMDHENMFWYRQDPGLGLRLIYFSYDVKMKEKGDIPEGYSVSREKKERFSLILESASTNQTSMYLCASSLPGTGFSNEQFFGPGTRLTVL.

This clonotype was seen only once. This chain links TRBV5-1 with TRBJ1-1; 8 positions agree with TRBD1. The length of the CDR3 is 15 residues. CDR1 is SGHRS, CDR2 YFSETQ, per germline. Losses at the gene ends were 4 bases for V and 3 bases for J; bases not matched to a gene: 8. This CDR3 reads CASSEDRGRDTEAFF. The CDR3 region has the DNA TGCGCCAGCAGCGAAGACAGGGGAAGGGACACTGAAGCTTTCTTT.

This clonotype was seen ten or more times. This sequence joins TRBV29-1 and TRBJ2-7; D is possibly TRBD1 (6 bases). The CDR3 sequence is 13 residues long. The V end lost 3 bases, the J end lost 0 bases, and 9 bases lay between the germline ends. From germline, CDR1 is SQVTM and CDR2 ANQGSEA. The CDR3 spells CSVDGTNSYEQYF. The CDR3 DNA follows: TGCAGCGTTGATGGGACAAACTCCTACGAGCAGTACTTC.

The chain uses TRBV12-3 or TRBV12-4 and TRBJ2-1, with a possible D match to TRBD2 (6 bases). CDR3 length: 14 residues. Trimming stripped 10 bases from V and 6 bases from J, with 19 bases between. The CDR3 coding sequence is TGTGCCACCTCATTCGGGGCCGGGAGCAATGAGCAGTTCTTC. It is translated as CATSFGAGSNEQFF.

The chain uses TRBV15 and TRBJ1-5; a possible D gene is TRBD1 (5 bases). This CDR3 has 15 amino acids. The germline V gene encodes CDR1 LNHNV and CDR2 YYDKDF (reference sequence). Trimming shortened V by 1 base and J by 6 bases, and 13 bases separated the two germline ends. The CDR3 loop reads CATSRGTFGTQPQHF. The CDR3 region has the DNA TGTGCCACCAGCAGAGGTACGTTTGGGACTCAGCCCCAGCATTTT.

About this clonotype itself: This may be a read error, as it is one base from a much larger clone. The V and J genes are TRBV5-1 and TRBJ1-5; D unresolved. Germline CDR1 reads SGHRS; CDR2 reads YFSETQ. CDR3 size: 13 residues. CDR3 DNA: TGCGTCAGCAGCTTTGGGGAGGATCAGCCCCAGCATTTT. As protein: CVSSFGEDQPQHF.

The sample holds a few counts of this clonotype. The rearrangement links TRBV5-1 to TRBJ2-5; D may be TRBD1 (6 bases). This CDR3 is built from 14 residues. The germline V and J ends were trimmed by 6 bases and 5 bases, with 17 bases remaining between them. CDR1 and CDR2 from the germline V gene are SGHRS and YFSETQ. CDR3: CASNAIGQGETQYF. As DNA, the CDR3 is TGCGCCAGCAACGCTATCGGGCAGGGGGAGACCCAGTACTTC.

This clonotype has at least ten counts. The CDR3 sequence is CASSLGANTIYF. CDR3 DNA: TGTGCCAGCAGCTTAGGAGCAAACACCATATATTTT. This chain connects TRBV11-2 to TRBJ1-3; no firm D call. V lost 1 base, J lost 6 bases, and 4 bases lay in between. The CDR3 totals 12 residues. Germline loops: CDR1 SGHAT, CDR2 FQNNGV.

This clonotype was seen only a few times. This chain uses TRBV10-3 with TRBJ2-7; D is tentatively TRBD1 or TRBD2 (6 bases each). The ends were cut back, 5 bases at V and 6 bases at J, with 11 bases in the middle. This CDR3 has 12 residues. Looked up from germline, CDR1 is ENHRY and CDR2 is SYGVKD. DNA of the CDR3: TGTGCCATCAGTTCGGGGGCCGGCGAGCAGTACTTC. Amino acid sequence: CAISSGAGEQYF.

This clonotype was detected many times. A much larger clone differs from this one at a single base, so this may be a read error. The CDR3, as DNA: TGTGCCAGCAGCTCAGGGACAGACTACGAGCAGTACTTC. Translating it yields CASSSGTDYEQYF. The gene calls are TRBV7-9 and TRBJ2-7, with 7 bases fitting TRBD1. J lost 3 bases, V lost 4 bases, and 3 bases had no gene match. Germline CDR1 is SEHNR and CDR2 is FQNEAQ (reference sequence). The CDR3 length is 13 residues.

This clonotype was seen many times. The CDR3: CAWSVRRTSGRVDEQFF. The CDR3 DNA follows: TGTGCCTGGAGTGTTAGGAGGACTAGCGGGAGAGTAGATGAGCAGTTCTTC. This chain uses TRBV30 with TRBJ2-1, with 13 bases that match TRBD2. The CDR3 totals 17 residues. Per the germline V gene, CDR1 is GTSNPN and CDR2 is SVGIG (reference sequence). J lost 8 bases, V lost 0 bases, and 10 bases had no gene match.

This clonotype showed up many times. The chain recombines TRBV10-3 with TRBJ2-1; maybe TRBD2 (6 bases). Germline V gene sequence: CDR1 ENHRY, CDR2 SYGVKD. The CDR3 is 17 residues long. Trimming took off 6 bases at V and 0 bases at J, with 18 bases between the two ends. The chain's CDR3 is CAIRQTGLPASYNEQFF. CDR3 coding DNA: TGTGCCATCAGACAAACGGGACTTCCCGCCTCCTACAATGAGCAGTTCTTC.

Ten or more counts support this clonotype. The CDR3 sequence is CASSLVLSQGEGQPQHF. CDR3 DNA sequence: TGTGCCAGCAGCTTAGTACTGTCACAGGGGGAAGGGCAGCCCCAGCATTTT. The chain recombines TRBV11-2 with TRBJ1-5, with 8 bases identical to TRBD1. Germline V gene data show CDR1 as SGHAT and CDR2 as FQNNGV. The CDR3 has 17 residues. Unmatched junction bases numbered 12, after V lost 1 base and J lost 7 bases.

The V and J genes are TRBV9 and TRBJ2-3, with TRBD2 identical over 10 bases. This CDR3 comprises 14 residues. Germline assignment: CDR1 SGDLS and CDR2 YYNGEE. V trimming: 2 bases; J trimming: 5 bases; junction bases outside the gene matches: 2. The CDR3, as DNA: TGTGCCAGCAGCGTTTTAGCGGGGGGAGATACGCAGTATTTT. It yields the protein CASSVLAGGDTQYF.

This clonotype was detected ten times or more. V usage is TRBV3-1 and J usage is TRBJ1-1, with D uncertain. The CDR3 is 14 amino acids. Trimming pared 1 base from V and 6 bases from J, leaving 12 bases between. Germline V CDR1 and CDR2: LGHDT, YNNKEL (reference sequence). The CDR3 DNA is TGTGCCAGCAGCCAAGGGTACCGAGAGTCTGAAGCTTTCTTT. Protein sequence: CASSQGYRESEAFF.

This clonotype was seen only a few times. The CDR3 protein is CASSLWGDEKLFF. CDR3 sequence (DNA): TGTGCCAGCAGCTTATGGGGGGATGAAAAACTGTTTTTT. V usage is TRBV11-2 and J usage is TRBJ1-4, with D possibly matching TRBD1 (5 bases). Per germline, CDR1 SGHAT and CDR2 FQNNGV. V dropped 2 bases and J dropped 6 bases, with 7 bases sitting between them. CDR3 length equals 13 residues.

This clonotype was seen only a few times. V usage is TRBV5-1 and J usage is TRBJ2-7; D tentatively fits TRBD1 or TRBD2 (7 bases each). CDR3 length: 14 amino acids. V lost 4 bases, J lost 2 bases, and 13 bases lay in between. The V gene's germline CDR1 is SGHRS and CDR2 YFSETQ. CDR3: CASSISGTAYEQYF. CDR3 sequence (DNA): TGCGCCAGCAGCATAAGCGGGACAGCCTACGAGCAGTACTTC.

V gene TRBV18 combines with J gene TRBJ2-3; D gene uncertain. Germline CDR1 is KGHSH and CDR2 is LQKENI. CDR3 length equals 15 residues. V was clipped by 2 bases and J by 0 bases, with 9 bases between them. CDR3 in amino acids: CASSPSYTSTDTQYF. The CDR3 coding sequence is TGTGCCAGCTCACCATCTTACACCAGCACAGATACGCAGTATTTT.

The sample holds many counts of this clonotype. The chain links TRBV2 to TRBJ2-1, with a possible D match to TRBD2 (6 bases). This CDR3 comprises 15 residues. Trimming shortened V by 1 base and J by 1 base, and 8 bases separated the two germline ends. The V gene's germline CDR1 is SNHLY and CDR2 FYNNEI. CDR3 amino acids: CASSEERESYNEQFF. The CDR3 DNA sequence: TGTGCCAGCAGTGAAGAACGGGAGTCCTACAATGAGCAGTTCTTC.

This clonotype occurred many times. This chain links TRBV5-1 with TRBJ2-3; TRBD1 aligns across 8 bases. CDR1 and CDR2 (germline): SGHRS, YFSETQ. V shed 4 bases, J shed 3 bases, and the junction held 10 bases outside the gene matches. This CDR3 comprises 16 residues. Here the CDR3 reads CASSPDQGALTDTQYF. The DNA of the CDR3 is TGCGCCAGCAGCCCCGACCAGGGGGCGCTGACAGATACGCAGTATTTT. The complete variable domain, with remaining parts taken from reference TRBV5-1 and TRBJ2-3, reads KAGVTQTPRYLIKTRGQQVTLSCSPISGHRSVSWYQQTPGQGLQFLFEYFSETQRNKGNFPGRFSGRQFSNSRSEMNVSTLELGDSALYLCASSPDQGALTDTQYFGPGTRLTVL.

Ten or more counts support this clonotype. The chain carries TRBV11-2 and TRBJ2-5; D may be TRBD2 (5 bases). This CDR3 contains 14 residues. V dropped 3 bases and J dropped 4 bases, with 12 bases sitting between them. CDR1 and CDR2 from the germline V gene are SGHAT and FQNNGV. The CDR3 nucleotides read TGTGCCAGCAGCTTGTGGGCGGGTGCAGAGACCCAGTACTTC. Its protein is CASSLWAGAETQYF.